The rows below give T cell receptor beta chains drawn from one sample of a study of CXCR3-negative and CXCR3-positive naive CD8 T cells. TCRdb re-called the 5' RACE reads; every CDR3 protein appears as one record, without DNA. The repertoire shows about 62,000 distinct CDR3 sequences; the top ten hold about 4.5%. Specimen: naive CXCR3- CD8+ T cells from blood. The receptor set was obtained from a human donor in good health. Some clones in this sample may be carry-over from other donors' samples. Each CDR3 is given with its conserved first and last residue.

TRBV5-5	TRBJ2-1	CASSPPGAVNYNEQFF
TRBV6-4	TRBJ2-1	CASSDSVGTGDNEQFF
TRBV12-3/TRBV12-4	TRBJ2-7	CASSFTGSEQYF
TRBV11-2	TRBJ2-5	CASSPNKETQYF
TRBV4-3	TRBJ1-1	CASSQDPGTGGTEAFF
TRBV6-5	TRBJ2-7	CASSYYDEQYF
TRBV29-1	TRBJ2-1	CSVTGQGMNEQFF
TRBV4-3	TRBJ1-1	CASSPLIVRGDTEAFF
TRBV28	TRBJ1-4	CACNQRDRGITNEKLFF
TRBV28	TRBJ1-5	CASSLGVDEPQHF
TRBV7-9	TRBJ2-1	CASLTASNDEQFF
TRBV19	TRBJ1-1	CASSISAGTEAFF
TRBV12-3/TRBV12-4	TRBJ2-7	CASSLGGGGQGHF
TRBV29-1	TRBJ2-5	CSVEPILGTQYF
TRBV5-4	TRBJ2-3	CASSPPEGVDPSTDTQYF
TRBV29-1	TRBJ1-5	CSVEGGVYQPQHF
TRBV6-2/TRBV6-3	TRBJ1-5	CASSYGGDSNQPQHF
TRBV3-1	TRBJ2-5	CASSPGQGEQETQYF
TRBV7-6	TRBJ2-2	CASWAITGELFF
TRBV7-9	TRBJ1-4	CATLGQKNEKLFF
TRBV29-1	TRBJ2-1	CSVGVGLGSLEQFF
TRBV7-7	TRBJ2-5	CASSSRGQQETQYF
TRBV7-2	TRBJ2-3	CASSLRTGRGPDTQYF
TRBV6-5	TRBJ2-5	CASSYEPQSGQETQYF
TRBV6-6	TRBJ2-3	CASSLRRGLTDTQYF
TRBV7-3	TRBJ2-1	CASSLTPLGGSYNEQFF
TRBV7-3	TRBJ2-3	CASSLRGGATDTQYF
TRBV12-3/TRBV12-4	TRBJ2-1	CASSLEGSSYNEQFF
TRBV12-5	TRBJ1-2	CASGLVATGNGYTF
TRBV7-3	TRBJ1-1	CASSLNRGLDTEAFF
TRBV29-1	TRBJ2-4	CSVPTGRLLAKNIQYF